Each of the 6 T cell receptor beta chains below was sequenced from the same sample in a study of neurological immune-mediated disorders. TCRdb itself ran the 5' RACE reads through MiXCR, one entry per CDR3 protein. In the table there are tens of thousands of distinct CDR3 sequences, 4.5% to 6% of which are singletons. Specimen: PBMCs. These TCRs come from a woman aged 65 to 85 with multiple sclerosis.

The table lists this clonotype with many counts. CDR3 sequence reads: CASSVGRNTEAFF. CDR3 nucleotides: TGTGCCAGCAGCGTAGGAAGGAACACTGAAGCTTTCTTT. The genes are TRBV9 and TRBJ1-1; D unclear. The germline V and J ends were trimmed by 0 bases and 1 base, with 4 bases remaining between them. Germline V lookup: CDR1 SGDLS, CDR2 YYNGEE. The CDR3 is 13 amino acids.

This clonotype was seen at least ten times. V and J are TRBV5-1 and TRBJ2-7; D is unresolved. CDR3 length: 15 amino acids. Germline V gene sequence: CDR1 SGHRS, CDR2 YFSETQ. Trimming took off 2 bases at V and 1 base at J, with 13 bases between the two ends. The CDR3 is CASSFASVGSYEQYF. Written as DNA, the CDR3 is TGCGCCAGCAGCTTCGCGTCCGTTGGGTCCTACGAGCAGTACTTC.

In its sample, this clonotype was seen a few times. The J gene is TRBJ2-3, the V gene TRBV24-1; 11 nucleotides align to TRBD1. Germline loops: CDR1 KGHDR, CDR2 SFDVKD. V dropped 3 bases and J dropped 3; count of bases not matched to a gene: 10. This CDR3 is 18 amino acids long. The CDR3 protein is CATSDPNSGQGATDTQYF. The DNA for the CDR3 is TGTGCCACCAGTGATCCGAACAGCGGACAGGGGGCAACAGATACGCAGTATTTT.

This clonotype was seen at least ten times. The genes are TRBV20-1 and TRBJ2-7; 7 bases line up with TRBD2. Trimming took 1 base from V and 7 from J; bases not matched to a gene: 4. The CDR3 covers 12 residues. CDR1 DFQATT and CDR2 SNEGSKA come from the germline V gene (reference sequence). DNA of the CDR3: TGCAGTGCTAGAGGGACCGGGAGGGAGCAGTACTTC. Protein product: CSARGTGREQYF.

Ten or more counts support this clonotype. The CDR3 loop is CASSAEQGEDTEAFF. The CDR3 DNA follows: TGTGCCAGCAGTGCGGAACAGGGGGAGGACACTGAAGCTTTCTTT. This chain links TRBV6-5 with TRBJ1-1; 8 positions match TRBD1. V lost 5 bases and J lost 3; bases outside the gene matches: 8. Germline assignment: CDR1 MNHEY and CDR2 SVGAGI. This CDR3 region has 15 residues.

This clonotype has at least ten counts. This rearrangement joins TRBV5-1 to TRBJ1-5; 7 positions agree with TRBD1. Germline V gives CDR1 SGHRS, CDR2 YFSETQ. The CDR3 length is 15 residues. After removal of 4 bases from V and 3 bases from J, the junction contained 7 bases not matched to a gene. The CDR3 DNA reads TGCGCCAGCAGCCCCGGGACAGAGTACAATCAGCCCCAGCATTTT. Translation: CASSPGTEYNQPQHF. The variable domain in full, completed from reference TRBV5-1 and TRBJ1-5, reads KAGVTQTPRYLIKTRGQQVTLSCSPISGHRSVSWYQQTPGQGLQFLFEYFSETQRNKGNFPGRFSGRQFSNSRSEMNVSTLELGDSALYLCASSPGTEYNQPQHFGDGTRLSIL.